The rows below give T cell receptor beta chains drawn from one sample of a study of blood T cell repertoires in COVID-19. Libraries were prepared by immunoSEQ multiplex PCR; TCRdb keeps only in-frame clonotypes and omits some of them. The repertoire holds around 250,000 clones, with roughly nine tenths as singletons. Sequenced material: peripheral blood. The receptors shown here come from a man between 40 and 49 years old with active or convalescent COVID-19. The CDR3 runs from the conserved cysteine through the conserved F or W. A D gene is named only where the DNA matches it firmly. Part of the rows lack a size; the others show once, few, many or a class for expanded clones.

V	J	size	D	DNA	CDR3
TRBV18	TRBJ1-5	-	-	TGTGCCAGCTCACCACCGGGGGGTAGCAATCAGCCCCAGCATTTT	CASSPPGGSNQPQHF
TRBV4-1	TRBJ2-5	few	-	TGCGCCAGCAGCCAAGATGCAGGGGGGCCGGTCGGGGAGACCCAGTACTTC	CASSQDAGGPVGETQYF
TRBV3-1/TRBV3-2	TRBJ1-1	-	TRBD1	TGTGCCAGCAGCCAAGATTTTTCGACAGGGATGAACACTGAAGCTTTCTTT	CASSQDFSTGMNTEAFF
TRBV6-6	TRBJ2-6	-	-	TGTGCCAGCAGTCACCCGGATGGGGGCCCTTCCTACTCTGGGGCCAACGTCCTGACTTTC	CASSHPDGGPSYSGANVLTF
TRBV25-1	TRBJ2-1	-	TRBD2	TGTGCCAGCCATGCTAGCGGGAGCTACAATGAGCAGTTCTTC	CASHASGSYNEQFF
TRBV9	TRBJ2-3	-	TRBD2	TGTGCCAGCAGCGTACCGGGTAGCGGGGCGCCCACAGATACGCAGTATTTT	CASSVPGSGAPTDTQYF
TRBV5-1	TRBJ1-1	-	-	TGCGCCAGCAGCTTGGGGGCCGCGAACACTGAAGCTTTCTTT	CASSLGAANTEAFF
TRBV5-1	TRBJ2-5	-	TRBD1	TGCGCCAGCAGCCCGAGACAGGGGGCTAGAGAGACCCAGTACTTC	CASSPRQGARETQYF
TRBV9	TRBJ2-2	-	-	TGTGCCAGCAGCCCGAGGGCCAGCGGGGAGCTGTTTTTT	CASSPRASGELFF
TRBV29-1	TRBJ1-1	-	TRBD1	TGCAGCGTGAAAGGACAGGTACTTGGTGAAGCTTTCTTT	CSVKGQVLGEAFF
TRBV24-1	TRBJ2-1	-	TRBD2	TGTGCCACCAGTGACCCTCTGGCGGGCGGGAGTCCTGAGCAGTTCTTC	CATSDPLAGGSPEQFF
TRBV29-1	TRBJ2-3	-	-	TGCAGCGTCGATTCGGGGTCTGGTACGCAGTATTTT	CSVDSGSGTQYF
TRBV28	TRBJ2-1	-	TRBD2	TGTGCCAGCAGTTTAGTAGCGGGGGGTTACAATGAGCAGTTCTTC	CASSLVAGGYNEQFF
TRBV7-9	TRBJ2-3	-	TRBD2	TGTGCCAGCAACTTCCTAGCGGGGGGCGGTGATACGCAGTATTTT	CASNFLAGGGDTQYF
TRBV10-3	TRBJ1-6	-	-	TGTGCCATCACGGAGAGTACCAATTCACCCCTCCACTTT	CAITESTNSPLHF
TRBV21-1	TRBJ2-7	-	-	TGTGCCAGCAGCGCTCCTCGAGGCAGGGCCTATCCAACCTACGAGCAGTACTTC	CASSAPRGRAYPTYEQYF
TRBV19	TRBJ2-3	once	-	TGTGCCAGTAGTATCGGCCAGGGGGGACCTCCAGATACGCAGTATTTT	CASSIGQGGPPDTQYF
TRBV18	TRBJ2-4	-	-	TGTGCCAGCTCACCACCTTTTAGCGGCATTCAGTACTTC	CASSPPFSGIQYF
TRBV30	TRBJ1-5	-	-	TGTGCCGTGGAGTCGGGAGGCAATCAGCCCCAGCATTTT	CAVESGGNQPQHF
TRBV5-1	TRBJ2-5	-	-	TGCGCCAGCAGCTTGGCCCTGGGCGTAGACCAAGAGACCCAGTACTTC	CASSLALGVDQETQYF
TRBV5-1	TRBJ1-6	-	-	TGCGCCAGCACCCCCGGAAGGGGGAATTCACCCCTCCACTTT	CASTPGRGNSPLHF
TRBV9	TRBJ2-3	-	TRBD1	TGTGCCAGCAGCGTAGTTGGGACAGACACAGATACGCAGTATTTT	CASSVVGTDTDTQYF
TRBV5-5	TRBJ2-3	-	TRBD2	TGTGCCAGCAGCTTGAGGCTAGCGGGTCTCTTCGGCGATACGCAGTATTTT	CASSLRLAGLFGDTQYF
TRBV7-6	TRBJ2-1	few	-	TGTGCCAGCAGCCTACCCTACAGGCGCTCCTACAATGAGCAGTTCTTC	CASSLPYRRSYNEQFF